This T cell receptor (beta chain) appears in the sequencing data of a study of T cell changes during pregnancy in multiple sclerosis. V was clipped by 1 base and J by 6 bases; unmatched bases: 10. CDR1 and CDR2 (germline): SGHKS, YYEKEE (reference sequence). This CDR3 region has 15 residues. Assay used: immunoSEQ multiplex PCR; TCRdb lists only in-frame clones, some missing. This table holds 39,000 or so clones, about 90% found once. The sequence was obtained from a female donor with multiple sclerosis, enrolled in a pregnancy study. This rearrangement joins TRBV5-5 to TRBJ2-7; 7 bases agree with TRBD1. Sequenced here: CD8+ T cells from peripheral blood mononuclear cells, sampled in the first trimester of pregnancy. This CDR3 is CASSLWDSSQGEQYF. Written as DNA, the CDR3 is TGTGCCAGCAGCTTGTGGGACAGCTCGCAGGGCGAGCAGTACTTC.